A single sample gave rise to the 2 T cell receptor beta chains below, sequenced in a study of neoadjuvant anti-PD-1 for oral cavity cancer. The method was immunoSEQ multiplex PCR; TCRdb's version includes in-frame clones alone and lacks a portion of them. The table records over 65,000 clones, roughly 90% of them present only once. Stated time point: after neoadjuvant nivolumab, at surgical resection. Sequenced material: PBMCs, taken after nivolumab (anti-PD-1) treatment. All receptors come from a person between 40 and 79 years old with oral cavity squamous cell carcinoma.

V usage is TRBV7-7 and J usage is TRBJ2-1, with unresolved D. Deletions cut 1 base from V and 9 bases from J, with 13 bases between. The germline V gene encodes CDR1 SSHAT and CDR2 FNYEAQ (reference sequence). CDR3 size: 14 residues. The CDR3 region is CASSLDGPSSEQFF. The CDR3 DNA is TGTGCCAGCAGCTTAGACGGCCCATCTAGTGAGCAGTTCTTC.

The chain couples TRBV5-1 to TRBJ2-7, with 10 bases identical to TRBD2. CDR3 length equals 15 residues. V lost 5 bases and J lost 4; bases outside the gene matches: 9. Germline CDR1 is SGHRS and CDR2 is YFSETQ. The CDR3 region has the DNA TGCGCCAGCAGTCCTGGTGTTAGCGGGAGGTACGAGCAGTACTTC. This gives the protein CASSPGVSGRYEQYF.